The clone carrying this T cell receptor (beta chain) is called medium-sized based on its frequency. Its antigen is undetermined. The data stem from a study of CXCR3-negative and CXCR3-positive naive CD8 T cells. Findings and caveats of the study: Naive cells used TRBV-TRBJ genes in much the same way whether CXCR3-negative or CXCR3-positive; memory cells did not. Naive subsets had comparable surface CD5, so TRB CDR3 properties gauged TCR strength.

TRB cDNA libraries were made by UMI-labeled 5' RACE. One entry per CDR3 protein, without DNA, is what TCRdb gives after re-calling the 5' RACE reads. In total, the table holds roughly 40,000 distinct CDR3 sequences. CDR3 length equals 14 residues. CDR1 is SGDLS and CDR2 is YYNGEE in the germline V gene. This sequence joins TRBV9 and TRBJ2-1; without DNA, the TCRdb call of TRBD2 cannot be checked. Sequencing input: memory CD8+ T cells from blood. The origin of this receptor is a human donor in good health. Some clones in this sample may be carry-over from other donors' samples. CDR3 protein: CASSVVSSGNEQFF.